These T cell receptor beta chains were read from a single sample in a study of breast tumors, draining lymph nodes, adjacent tissues. TCRdb re-analysed the multiplex PCR reads in MiXCR, keeping a single row per CDR3 protein. Of about 270,000 distinct CDR3 sequences in the sample, more than 30% are singletons; the top ten hold about 1.2%. The sample consisted of axillary lymph node tissue. The receptors here all came from a female donor with breast cancer. Some clones in this sample may be carry-over from other donors' samples. CDR3s include the opening cysteine and the closing phenylalanine or tryptophan. The D gene is left open where the match is weak. Not all rows give a size; the values are once, few, many and, for expanded clones, a class.

V,D,J,size,DNA,CDR3
TRBV20-1,TRBD1,TRBJ1-3,many,TGCAGTGCTGACCGGGACAGCACTGGAAACACCATATATTTT,CSADRDSTGNTIYF
TRBV5-8,.,TRBJ2-5,many,TGTGCCAGCAGCTTACGTAGCCGGGAGACCCAGTACTTC,CASSLRSRETQYF
TRBV19,.,TRBJ1-1,few,TGTGCCCCCCCTGAGGGACTCTTT,CAPPEGLF
TRBV14,.,TRBJ2-7,many,TGTGCCAGCAGCCGCGGGACCTCTTTAGTAGAGTACTTC,CASSRGTSLVEYF
TRBV20-1,TRBD2,TRBJ2-7,many,TGCAGTGCTAGTCACGGGTTTTGGACTAGCGGGAAGTCGGCTGACGAGCAGTACTTC,CSASHGFWTSGKSADEQYF
TRBV20-1,.,TRBJ2-1,many,TGCAGTGCTAGAGACCAAAACTTAAGTAGCTCCTACAATGAGCAGTTCTTC,CSARDQNLSSSYNEQFF
TRBV7-9,TRBD2,TRBJ2-5,many,TGTGCCAGCAGCTTAGGAAATTTGCGGGAGATGGAGACCCAGTACTTC,CASSLGNLREMETQYF
TRBV27,TRBD2,TRBJ2-2,few,TGTGCCAGCAGTTATAGCGGGAGGAACACCGGGGAGCTGTTTTTT,CASSYSGRNTGELFF
TRBV12-3/TRBV12-4,TRBD2,TRBJ2-7,many,TGTGCCAGCAGCTCGACTAGCGGGAGGGACTACGAGCAGTACTTC,CASSSTSGRDYEQYF
TRBV19,.,TRBJ1-5,many,TGTGCCAGTAGTATGACAGCCAATCAGCCCCAGCATTTT,CASSMTANQPQHF
TRBV2,TRBD2,TRBJ2-7,once,TGTGCCAGCAGGAGGATGGGGACTAGCGGTACCTACGAGCAGTACTTC,CASRRMGTSGTYEQYF
TRBV20-1,TRBD2,TRBJ2-1,many,TGCAGTGCGAGGACTAGCGGGAGCTCCTACAATGAGCAGTTCTTC,CSARTSGSSYNEQFF
TRBV9,.,TRBJ2-5,many,TGTGCCAGCAGCGTAAGGCAGGGGGGGTACCAAGAGACCCAGTACTTC,CASSVRQGGYQETQYF
TRBV10-3,TRBD2,TRBJ2-1,many,TGTGCCATCAGGTCTGGGGAGGGCCTCTACAATGAGCAGTTCTTC,CAIRSGEGLYNEQFF
TRBV18,TRBD1,TRBJ1-4,.,TGTGCCAGCTCACCACGGCAGGGGGTAGATGAAAAACTGTTTTTT,CASSPRQGVDEKLFF
TRBV20-1,.,TRBJ1-3,many,TGCAGTGCTAGTTGGCCAGCCTCTGGAAACACCATATATTTT,CSASWPASGNTIYF
TRBV7-9,.,TRBJ2-5,.,TGTGCCAGCAGCTTCGTTACCGGGATTCTGGAGACCCAGTACTTC,CASSFVTGILETQYF
TRBV5-5,TRBD1,TRBJ1-2,.,TGTGCCAGCAGCTTATTGGACAGGGGGACTAATGGCTACACCTTC,CASSLLDRGTNGYTF
TRBV5-6,TRBD2,TRBJ2-1,many,TGTGCCAGCAGCAGTAATAGCGGGCCATACAATGAGCAGTTCTTC,CASSSNSGPYNEQFF
TRBV20-1,.,TRBJ1-5,many,TGCAGTGCTAGGGAGGATAGCAATCAGCCCCAGCATTTT,CSAREDSNQPQHF
TRBV15,.,TRBJ1-5,.,TGTGCCACCAGTAGAGATCGGGGGTCAGCCTACGAGCATTTT,CATSRDRGSAYEHF
TRBV10-3,.,TRBJ2-6,.,TGTGCCATCAGGGGAGTCCCCGGGCTGTGCTCTGGGGCCAACGTCCTGACTTTC,CAIRGVPGLCSGANVLTF
TRBV28,TRBD2,TRBJ2-1,few,TGTGCCAGCTGTGTTCTAGCGGGAAGGGATGAGCAGTTCTTC,CASCVLAGRDEQFF
TRBV11-2,.,TRBJ1-2,many,TGTGCCAGCAGCTTAGATCTGGGGGGCGGCTATGGCTACACCTTC,CASSLDLGGGYGYTF
TRBV9,TRBD1,TRBJ2-7,many,TGTGCCAGCAGCTTCCGCGGGACAGGTAGTTACGAGCAGTACTTC,CASSFRGTGSYEQYF
TRBV24-1,.,TRBJ1-2,.,TGTGCCACCAGTGATTTCCCGGGGGCGAGGTATGGCTACACCTTC,CATSDFPGARYGYTF
TRBV20-1,TRBD2,TRBJ2-7,many,TGCAGTGCCAATAGCGGGAGGTTCTCCTACGAGCAGTACTTC,CSANSGRFSYEQYF
TRBV24-1,TRBD2,TRBJ2-7,many,TGTGCCACCAGTGAACTAGCGGGAGGCGAGCAGTACTTC,CATSELAGGEQYF
TRBV20-1,.,TRBJ2-1,many,TGCAGTGCTAGAGATCGACAGAACTACAATGAGCAGTTCTTC,CSARDRQNYNEQFF